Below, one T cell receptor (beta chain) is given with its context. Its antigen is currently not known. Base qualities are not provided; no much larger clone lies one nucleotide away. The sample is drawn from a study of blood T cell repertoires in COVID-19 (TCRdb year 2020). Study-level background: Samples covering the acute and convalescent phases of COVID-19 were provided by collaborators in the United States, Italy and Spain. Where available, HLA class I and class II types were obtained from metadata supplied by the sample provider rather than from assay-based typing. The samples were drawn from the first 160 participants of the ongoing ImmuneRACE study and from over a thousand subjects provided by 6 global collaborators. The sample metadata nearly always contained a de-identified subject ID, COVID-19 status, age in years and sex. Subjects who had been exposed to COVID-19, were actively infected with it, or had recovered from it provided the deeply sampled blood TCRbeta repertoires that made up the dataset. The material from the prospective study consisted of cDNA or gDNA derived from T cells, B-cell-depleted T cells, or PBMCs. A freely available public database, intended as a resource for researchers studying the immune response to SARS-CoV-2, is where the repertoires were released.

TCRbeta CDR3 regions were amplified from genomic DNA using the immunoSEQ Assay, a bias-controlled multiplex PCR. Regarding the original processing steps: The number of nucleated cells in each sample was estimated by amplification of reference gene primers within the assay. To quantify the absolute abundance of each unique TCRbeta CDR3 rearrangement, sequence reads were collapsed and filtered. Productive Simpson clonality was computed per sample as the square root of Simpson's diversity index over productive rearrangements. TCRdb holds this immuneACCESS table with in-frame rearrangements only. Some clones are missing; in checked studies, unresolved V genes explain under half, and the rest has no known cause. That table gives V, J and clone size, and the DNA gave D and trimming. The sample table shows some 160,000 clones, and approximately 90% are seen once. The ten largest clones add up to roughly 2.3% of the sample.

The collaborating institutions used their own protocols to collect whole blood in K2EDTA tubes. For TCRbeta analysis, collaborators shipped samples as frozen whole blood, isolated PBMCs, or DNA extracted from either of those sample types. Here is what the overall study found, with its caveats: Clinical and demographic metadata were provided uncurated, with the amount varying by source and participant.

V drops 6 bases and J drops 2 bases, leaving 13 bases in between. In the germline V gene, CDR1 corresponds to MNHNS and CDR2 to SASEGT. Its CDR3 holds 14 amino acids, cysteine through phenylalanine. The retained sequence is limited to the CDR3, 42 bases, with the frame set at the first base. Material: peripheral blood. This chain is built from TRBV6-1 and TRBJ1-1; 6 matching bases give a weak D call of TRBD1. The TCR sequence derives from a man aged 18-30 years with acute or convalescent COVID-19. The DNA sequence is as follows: TGTGCCAGCAGCTCCGGGACAAGCAACACTGAAGCTTTCTTT. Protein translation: CASSSGTSNTEAFF.